This passage covers 31 T cell receptor beta chains from one sample sequenced in a study of blood T cell repertoires in COVID-19. Sequencing used immunoSEQ multiplex PCR; TCRdb keeps in-frame clones, though not all of them. The sample has approximately 66,000 clones, 85% to 90% seen once. The sample comprised peripheral blood. These receptors originate from a human donor with active COVID-19. The donor label of this sample is uncertain.

By sample fraction, this clone is large (0.1 to 1%). This chain links TRBV29-1 with TRBJ2-5; D is uncertain. In germline, CDR1 is SQVTM, CDR2 ANQGSEA. This CDR3 spans 13 amino acids. V was shortened by 7 bases and J by 1 base, with 13 bases between the two germline ends. The DNA of the CDR3 is TGCAGCGCCCGAAGAGGCTTCCAAGAGACCCAGTACTTC. This codes for CSARRGFQETQYF.

This clone was observed a single time. The rearrangement links TRBV6-5 to TRBJ2-7; D is unresolved. The V end was cut by 4 bases, the J end by 3 bases, with 10 bases between. The CDR3 spans 13 residues. Germline CDR1 reads MNHEY; CDR2 reads SVGAGI. CDR3: CASSSSALYEQYF. CDR3 DNA: TGTGCCAGCAGTTCCAGTGCCCTCTACGAGCAGTACTTC.

J is TRBJ2-3 and V is TRBV27; D gene unclear. CDR3 length: 13 residues. V dropped 6 bases and J dropped 1 base, with 8 bases sitting between them. Germline V lookup: CDR1 MNHEY, CDR2 SMNVEV (reference sequence). CDR3 amino acids: CASRPQGTDTQYF. CDR3 DNA sequence: TGTGCCAGCAGGCCCCAGGGCACAGATACGCAGTATTTT.

The chain combines TRBV28 with TRBJ2-7; D possibly corresponds to TRBD2 (5 bases). The CDR3 extends over 13 amino acids. CDR1 is MDHEN and CDR2 is SYDVKM in the germline V gene. The V and J ends lost 6 bases and 2 bases respectively, with 11 bases between them. In nucleotides, the CDR3 is TGTGCCAGCAGCCCGGAGGCTCCCTACGAGCAGTACTTC. Amino acids: CASSPEAPYEQYF.

The chain links TRBV5-6 to TRBJ1-1; TRBD1 is a possible D gene (6 bases). Germline CDR1 reads SGHDT; CDR2 reads YYEEEE. V was trimmed by 2 bases and J by 4 bases, leaving 15 bases between them. The length of the CDR3 is 15 residues. The CDR3 region is CASSLTGIRFTEAFF. Here the CDR3 DNA reads TGTGCCAGCAGCTTAACAGGGATAAGGTTCACTGAAGCTTTCTTT.

V usage is TRBV7-8 and J usage is TRBJ1-2, with D perhaps matching TRBD1 (6 bases). CDR1 is SGHVS, CDR2 FQNEAQ, per germline. The CDR3 contains 15 residues. Trimming left V 2 bases short and J 3 bases short, with 13 bases between. The chain's CDR3 is CASSLMAGEDYGYTF. CDR3 coding DNA: TGTGCCAGCAGCTTAATGGCAGGGGAAGACTATGGCTACACCTTC. Together with reference TRBV7-8 and TRBJ1-2, the CDR3 gives the full variable domain: GAGVSQSPRYKVAKRGQDVALRCDPISGHVSLFWYQQALGQGPEFLTYFQNEAQLDKSGLPSDRFFAERPEGSVSTLKIQRTQQEDSAVYLCASSLMAGEDYGYTFGSGTRLTVV.

The chain employs TRBV4-1 and TRBJ1-5; D ambiguous. Trimming stripped 0 bases from V and 7 bases from J, with 22 bases between. The CDR3 is 18 amino acids. From germline, CDR1 is MGHRA and CDR2 YSYEKL. The CDR3 here is CASSQDLEKGSSRQPQHF. The CDR3, as DNA: TGCGCCAGCAGCCAAGATCTAGAGAAAGGGAGTTCTCGCCAGCCCCAGCATTTT.

The chain has TRBV7-2 and TRBJ1-1; possible D gene TRBD1, 5 bases. Germline V lookup: CDR1 SGHTA, CDR2 FQGNSA. The CDR3 is 13 amino acids. Trimming shortened V by 1 base and J by 8 bases, and 11 bases separated the two germline ends. The DNA of the CDR3 is TGTGCCAGCAGCTTAGGGGTCAGGGTAGAAGCTTTCTTT. Protein sequence: CASSLGVRVEAFF.

The genes are TRBV5-4 and TRBJ1-1; the D gene is possibly TRBD1 (5 bases). V was trimmed by 2 bases and J by 1 base, leaving 9 bases between them. This CDR3 is built from 14 residues. The V gene's germline CDR1 is SGHNT and CDR2 YYREEE (reference sequence). The CDR3 DNA follows: TGTGCCAGCAGCTTACTCAGGGAGAACACTGAAGCTTTCTTT. Its translation is CASSLLRENTEAFF.

This chain uses TRBV7-9 with TRBJ2-1; 9 bases map to TRBD2. Looked up from germline, CDR1 is SEHNR and CDR2 is FQNEAQ (reference sequence). The CDR3 is 14 residues long. V lost 5 bases, J lost 7 bases, and 6 bases stayed unmatched. Written as DNA, the CDR3 is TGTGCCAGCAGCATGGGACTAGCTTGGAATGAGCAGTTCTTC. It encodes CASSMGLAWNEQFF.

The V gene is TRBV5-1, the J gene TRBJ2-3; 14 positions match TRBD2. The CDR3 runs to 18 residues. Germline V CDR1 and CDR2: SGHRS, YFSETQ. Losses at the gene ends were 4 bases for V and 5 bases for J; bases not matched to a gene: 12. The DNA of the CDR3 is TGCGCCAGCAGCACCCAGGGGGGACTAGCGGGAGTTAGAGATACGCAGTATTTT. The encoded protein is CASSTQGGLAGVRDTQYF.

J is TRBJ2-7 and V is TRBV27, with 9 bases identical to TRBD2. The CDR3 sequence is 16 residues long. The trim removed 5 bases at V and 3 bases at J, leaving 11 bases unmatched. The germline V gene has CDR1 MNHEY and CDR2 SMNVEV (reference sequence). CDR3 region: CASSRTASGGIYEQYF. CDR3 bases: TGTGCCAGCAGTAGGACGGCGAGCGGGGGGATCTACGAGCAGTACTTC.

In regard to this clone: Other DNA sequences of this sample code for an identical CDR3. The rearrangement joins TRBV28 to TRBJ2-7, with D perhaps TRBD2 (6 bases). The CDR3 is 16 amino acids. V lost 6 bases and J 2 bases, leaving 20 bases between the germline ends. The germline gives CDR1 MDHEN, CDR2 SYDVKM. As DNA, the CDR3 is TGTGCCAGCAGCTTAATTAGCGGAGCGAGCCCCTACGAGCAGTACTTC. Translating gives CASSLISGASPYEQYF.

This clone was counted once. The chain combines TRBV6-7 with TRBJ1-3; 8 positions match TRBD1. TRBV6-7 is identified as an open reading frame with a role that is uncertain. The CDR3 length is 14 residues. The junction had 1 base not matched to a gene; V was cut back by 4 bases and J by 2 bases. The CDR3 here is CASSLQGAGNTIYF. CDR3 sequence (DNA): TGTGCCAGCAGTTTACAGGGGGCTGGAAACACCATATATTTT.

The genes are TRBV7-2 and TRBJ2-3; 7 positions match TRBD2. Looked up from germline, CDR1 is SGHTA and CDR2 is FQGNSA. Trimming removed 3 bases from V and 4 bases from J; junction bases left unmatched: 7. The CDR3 runs 15 residues. In nucleotides, the CDR3 is TGTGCCAGCAGCTTGAAGAGCGGGGCCCCAGATACGCAGTATTTT. Translating it yields CASSLKSGAPDTQYF.

This chain uses TRBV5-1 with TRBJ2-1; 8 bases are shared with TRBD1. The CDR3 length is 15 residues. Germline V gene sequence: CDR1 SGHRS, CDR2 YFSETQ. Germline trimming cut 0 bases from V and 9 bases from J; bases unmatched to any gene: 8. The chain's CDR3 is CASSLGQGPGIEQFF. CDR3 bases: TGCGCCAGCAGCTTGGGACAGGGGCCTGGGATTGAGCAGTTCTTC.

The chain carries TRBV7-8 and TRBJ1-1; possible D gene TRBD1, 6 bases. The germline V gene encodes CDR1 SGHVS and CDR2 FQNEAQ. Trimming stripped 0 bases from V and 1 base from J, with 12 bases between. The CDR3 contains 16 residues. The CDR3 protein is CASSLAGKQGNTEAFF. Written as DNA, the CDR3 is TGTGCCAGCAGCTTAGCGGGAAAACAGGGGAACACTGAAGCTTTCTTT.

The chain combines TRBV7-9 with TRBJ2-6; D is undetermined. V was pared by 4 bases and J by 2 bases, with 3 bases between. CDR1 SEHNR and CDR2 FQNEAQ come from the germline V gene (reference sequence). The CDR3 runs to 13 residues. Here the CDR3 reads CASSSTGANVLTF. Written as DNA, the CDR3 is TGTGCCAGCAGCTCTACTGGGGCCAACGTCCTGACTTTC.

This sequence joins TRBV20-1 and TRBJ2-5, with a possible D match to TRBD2 (5 bases). In germline, CDR1 is DFQATT, CDR2 SNEGSKA (reference sequence). The CDR3 has 16 residues. Trimming left V 3 bases short and J 0 bases short, with 17 bases between. The CDR3 is CSASSYERRYQETQYF. The DNA for the CDR3 is TGCAGTGCTAGTTCTTACGAGCGGAGGTACCAAGAGACCCAGTACTTC.

V is TRBV19 and J is TRBJ1-5; D perhaps matches TRBD1 (6 bases). From germline, CDR1 is LNHDA and CDR2 SQIVND (reference sequence). The CDR3 contains 14 residues. Trimming removed 5 bases from V and 4 bases from J, with 12 bases in between. CDR3 DNA: TGTGCCAGTAGTCCCCAACAGGGAAATCAGCCCCAGCATTTT. Translation gives CASSPQQGNQPQHF.

The chain links TRBV13 to TRBJ2-1; a weak D match, TRBD1 (6 bases). The CDR3 length is 16 residues. The ends were cut back, 2 bases at V and 5 bases at J, with 16 bases in the middle. From germline, CDR1 is PRHDT and CDR2 FYEKMQ (reference sequence). The CDR3: CASSLRIQGNHNEQFF. The CDR3 DNA follows: TGTGCCAGCAGCTTAAGGATCCAGGGGAATCACAATGAGCAGTTCTTC.

This clone turned up a few times. V gene TRBV6-5 combines with J gene TRBJ1-2; tentative D call: TRBD1 (5 bases). Trimming removed 6 bases at V and 7 bases at J, with 21 bases between. Germline assignment: CDR1 MNHEY and CDR2 SVGAGI. The CDR3 sequence is 15 residues long. The CDR3 bases are TGTGCCAGCAGCTCCACAGGCGGGACCGCCCCTGGCTACACCTTC. This encodes CASSSTGGTAPGYTF.

The CDR3 coding sequence is TGTGCCAGCAGCCAAGGGACTAGCGGGCTACAAGAGACCCAGTACTTC. Amino acids: CASSQGTSGLQETQYF. The genes are TRBV4-2 and TRBJ2-5; 11 positions agree with TRBD2. Germline values: CDR1 LGHNA, CDR2 YNFKEQ. Trimming took 1 base from V and 2 from J; bases not matched to a gene: 3. The CDR3 totals 16 residues.

This chain uses TRBV6-5 with TRBJ1-1, with D perhaps matching TRBD1 (6 bases). This CDR3 is built from 16 residues. Germline V gives CDR1 MNHEY, CDR2 SVGAGI. V lost 0 bases and J lost 1, with 12 bases in between. CDR3 region: CASSYSAGGTNTEAFF. The CDR3 nucleotides are TGTGCCAGCAGTTACTCGGCGGGGGGCACGAACACTGAAGCTTTCTTT.

The chain has TRBV5-1 and TRBJ2-1, with TRBD2 matching 14 bases. The CDR3 consists of 14 residues. Germline CDR1 SGHRS, CDR2 YFSETQ. V shed 5 bases, J shed 10 bases, and the junction held 5 bases outside the gene matches. CDR3 loop: CASSPGLAGVEQFF. The DNA for the CDR3 is TGCGCCAGCAGTCCGGGACTAGCGGGAGTAGAGCAGTTCTTC.

The chain uses TRBV3-1 (or the pseudogene TRBV3-2) and TRBJ2-5; 10 nucleotides line up with TRBD2. This CDR3 is 17 amino acids long. Germline CDR1 is LGHDT and CDR2 is YNNKEL (reference sequence). V gave up 4 bases and J gave up 2 bases; unmatched junction bases: 10. CDR3 region: CASSRGAGTSAQETQYF. The CDR3 DNA reads TGTGCCAGCAGCCGAGGGGCCGGGACTAGCGCTCAAGAGACCCAGTACTTC.

This clone was detected a few times. This chain joins TRBV28 and TRBJ1-3; D possibly corresponds to TRBD1 (5 bases). The V and J ends lost 6 bases and 0 bases respectively, with 12 bases between them. CDR3 length: 15 residues. Germline V gene data show CDR1 as MDHEN and CDR2 as SYDVKM. The CDR3 DNA follows: TGTGCCAGCAGCCTCAGGACATACTCTGGAAACACCATATATTTT. This encodes CASSLRTYSGNTIYF. The complete variable domain, with remaining parts taken from reference TRBV28 and TRBJ1-3, reads DVKVTQSSRYLVKRTGEKVFLECVQDMDHENMFWYRQDPGLGLRLIYFSYDVKMKEKGDIPEGYSVSREKKERFSLILESASTNQTSMYLCASSLRTYSGNTIYFGEGSWLTVV.

The genes are TRBV11-2 and TRBJ2-1; TRBD1 matches at 7 bases. V shed 2 bases, J shed 6 bases, and the junction held 13 bases outside the gene matches. This CDR3 contains 17 residues. Germline loops: CDR1 SGHAT, CDR2 FQNNGV. The CDR3, as DNA: TGTGCCAGCAGCTTAAGTTTATGGGTAGACAGGGTCAATGAGCAGTTCTTC. Translating it yields CASSLSLWVDRVNEQFF. Variable domain in full (rest from reference TRBV11-2 and TRBJ2-1): EAGVAQSPRYKIIEKRQSVAFWCNPISGHATLYWYQQILGQGPKLLIQFQNNGVVDDSQLPKDRFSAERLKGVDSTLKIQPAKLEDSAVYLCASSLSLWVDRVNEQFFGPGTRLTVL.

The chain employs TRBV10-2 and TRBJ1-1; D might be TRBD1 (5 bases). Trimming pared 8 bases from V and 1 base from J, leaving 11 bases between. The CDR3 covers 13 residues. CDR1 and CDR2 (germline): WSHSY, SAAADI. The CDR3 nucleotides are TGCGCCAGCGCCCCCGACAGGAACACTGAAGCTTTCTTT. It encodes CASAPDRNTEAFF.

The genes are TRBV7-8 and TRBJ2-7; D is possibly TRBD2 (6 bases). Trimming took 5 bases from V and 3 from J, leaving 14 bases between them. Germline loops: CDR1 SGHVS, CDR2 FQNEAQ. The CDR3 has 14 residues. Written as DNA, the CDR3 is TGTGCCAGCAGCCGAGGAGGGCTATTCTACGAGCAGTACTTC. Translation gives CASSRGGLFYEQYF. Using reference TRBV7-8 and TRBJ2-7 for the parts outside the CDR3, the full variable domain is GAGVSQSPRYKVAKRGQDVALRCDPISGHVSLFWYQQALGQGPEFLTYFQNEAQLDKSGLPSDRFFAERPEGSVSTLKIQRTQQEDSAVYLCASSRGGLFYEQYFGPGTRLTVT.

This chain links TRBV6-5 with TRBJ1-2, with D perhaps TRBD1 (5 bases). Trimming removed 6 bases from V and 7 bases from J, with 21 bases in between. The CDR3 is 15 amino acids. Germline CDR1 reads MNHEY; CDR2 reads SVGAGI. CDR3 sequence: CASSQTWASGGGYTF. CDR3 DNA sequence: TGTGCCAGCAGCCAAACGTGGGCCTCGGGGGGTGGCTACACCTTC.